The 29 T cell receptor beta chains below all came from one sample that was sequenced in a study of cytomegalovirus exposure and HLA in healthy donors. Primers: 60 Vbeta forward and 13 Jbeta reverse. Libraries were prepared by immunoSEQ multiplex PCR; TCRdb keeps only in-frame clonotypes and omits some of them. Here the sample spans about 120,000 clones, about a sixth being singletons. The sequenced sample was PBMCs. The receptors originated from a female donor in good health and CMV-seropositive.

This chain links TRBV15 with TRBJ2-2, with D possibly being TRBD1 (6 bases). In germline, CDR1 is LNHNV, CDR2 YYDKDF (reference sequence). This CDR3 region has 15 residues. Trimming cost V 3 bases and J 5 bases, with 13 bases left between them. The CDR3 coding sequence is TGTGCCACCAGCAGGGACCTAACAGGGACCGGGGAGCTGTTTTTT. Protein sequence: CATSRDLTGTGELFF.

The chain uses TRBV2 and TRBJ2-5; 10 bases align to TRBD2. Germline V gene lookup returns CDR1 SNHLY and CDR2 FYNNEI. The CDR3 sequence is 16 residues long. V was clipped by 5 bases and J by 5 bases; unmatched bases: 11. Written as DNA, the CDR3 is TGTGCCAGCAGTCACAGGCTAGCGGGGGCCCATGAGACCCAGTACTTC. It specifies CASSHRLAGAHETQYF.

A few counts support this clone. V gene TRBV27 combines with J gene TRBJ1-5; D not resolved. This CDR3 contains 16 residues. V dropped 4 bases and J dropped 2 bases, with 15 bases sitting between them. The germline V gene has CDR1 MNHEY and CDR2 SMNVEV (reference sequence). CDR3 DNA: TGTGCCAGCAGTTCCAGCCCTCTCGGGGGCAATCAGCCCCAGCATTTT. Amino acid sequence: CASSSSPLGGNQPQHF.

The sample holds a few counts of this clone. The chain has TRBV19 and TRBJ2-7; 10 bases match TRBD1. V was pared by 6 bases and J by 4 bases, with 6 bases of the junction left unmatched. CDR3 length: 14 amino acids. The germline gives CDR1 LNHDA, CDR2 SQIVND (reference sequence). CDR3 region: CASSPWTGGYEQYF. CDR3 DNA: TGTGCCAGTAGCCCATGGACAGGGGGATACGAGCAGTACTTC.

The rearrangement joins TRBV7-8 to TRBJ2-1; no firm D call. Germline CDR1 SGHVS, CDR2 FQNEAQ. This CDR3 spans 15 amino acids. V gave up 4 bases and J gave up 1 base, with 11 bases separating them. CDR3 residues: CASSSRPGSYNEQFF. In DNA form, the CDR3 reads TGTGCCAGCAGCTCCCGGCCGGGTTCCTACAATGAGCAGTTCTTC.

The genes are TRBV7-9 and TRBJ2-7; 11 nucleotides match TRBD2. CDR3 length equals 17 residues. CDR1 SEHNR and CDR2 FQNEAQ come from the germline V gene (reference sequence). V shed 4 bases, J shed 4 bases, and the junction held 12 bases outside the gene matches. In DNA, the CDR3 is TGTGCCAGCAGCTCCGGTAGGGGGACTAGCGGAGGTTACGAGCAGTACTTC. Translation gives CASSSGRGTSGGYEQYF.

CDR3 bases: TGCGCCAGCAGCCGCGTCGCAAACAGGGGAGACAGGAATGAGCAGTTCTTC. Protein: CASSRVANRGDRNEQFF. The V gene is TRBV4-1, the J gene TRBJ2-1, with 7 nucleotides matching TRBD1. V lost 4 bases and J lost 7; bases outside the gene matches: 16. Germline V gene data show CDR1 as MGHRA and CDR2 as YSYEKL. This CDR3 region has 17 residues.

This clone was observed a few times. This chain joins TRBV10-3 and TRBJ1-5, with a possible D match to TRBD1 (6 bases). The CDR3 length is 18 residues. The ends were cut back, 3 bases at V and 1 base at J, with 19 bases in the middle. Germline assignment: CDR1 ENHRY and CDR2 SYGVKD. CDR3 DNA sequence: TGTGCCATCAGTGAATATGGCGCGTCCACAGGGAGCAATCAGCCCCAGCATTTT. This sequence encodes CAISEYGASTGSNQPQHF.

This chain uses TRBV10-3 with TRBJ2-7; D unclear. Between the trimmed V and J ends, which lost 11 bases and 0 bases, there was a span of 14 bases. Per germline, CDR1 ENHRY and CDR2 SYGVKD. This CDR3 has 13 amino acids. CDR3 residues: CAAQANSSYEQYF. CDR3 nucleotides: TGTGCCGCCCAGGCAAACAGCTCCTACGAGCAGTACTTC.

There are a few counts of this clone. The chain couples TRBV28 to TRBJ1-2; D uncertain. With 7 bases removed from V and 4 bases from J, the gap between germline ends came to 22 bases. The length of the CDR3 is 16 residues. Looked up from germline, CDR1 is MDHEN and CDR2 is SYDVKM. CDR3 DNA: TGTGCCAGCACTATAACCCGCCGCGGGCCATCCTATGGCTACACCTTC. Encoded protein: CASTITRRGPSYGYTF.

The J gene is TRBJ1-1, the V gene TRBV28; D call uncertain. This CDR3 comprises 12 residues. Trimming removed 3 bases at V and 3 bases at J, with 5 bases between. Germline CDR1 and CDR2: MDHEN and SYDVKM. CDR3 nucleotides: TGTGCCAGCAGTTTGAGGTACACTGAAGCTTTCTTT. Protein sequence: CASSLRYTEAFF.

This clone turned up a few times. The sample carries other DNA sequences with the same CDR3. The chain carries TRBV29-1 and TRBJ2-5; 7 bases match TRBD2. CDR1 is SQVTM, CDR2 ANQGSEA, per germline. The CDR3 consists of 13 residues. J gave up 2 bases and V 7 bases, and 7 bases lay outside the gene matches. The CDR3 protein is CSAWGGYQETQYF. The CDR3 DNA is TGCAGCGCATGGGGAGGGTATCAAGAGACCCAGTACTTC. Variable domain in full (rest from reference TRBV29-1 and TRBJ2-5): SAVISQKPSRDICQRGTSLTIQCQVDSQVTMMFWYRQQPGQSLTLIATANQGSEATYESGFVIDKFPISRPNLTFSTLTVSNMSPEDSSIYLCSAWGGYQETQYFGPGTRLLVL.

The CDR3: CASSWTGNRETQYF. CDR3 coding DNA: TGTGCCAGCAGTTGGACAGGGAATCGGGAGACCCAGTACTTC. This rearrangement joins TRBV6-6 to TRBJ2-5; 8 positions match TRBD1. Trimming removed 4 bases from V and 5 bases from J; junction bases left unmatched: 6. Germline CDR1 is MNHNY and CDR2 is SVGAGI (reference sequence). CDR3 length: 14 amino acids.

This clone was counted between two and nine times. For the CDR3, the DNA is TGTGCCAGCAGTTTAATTAGCGGGGATAGCACAGATACGCAGTATTTT. Its protein product is CASSLISGDSTDTQYF. This rearrangement joins TRBV27 to TRBJ2-3; 8 positions match TRBD2. Germline loops: CDR1 MNHEY, CDR2 SMNVEV (reference sequence). V lost 2 bases and J lost 0; bases outside the gene matches: 4. This CDR3 comprises 16 residues.

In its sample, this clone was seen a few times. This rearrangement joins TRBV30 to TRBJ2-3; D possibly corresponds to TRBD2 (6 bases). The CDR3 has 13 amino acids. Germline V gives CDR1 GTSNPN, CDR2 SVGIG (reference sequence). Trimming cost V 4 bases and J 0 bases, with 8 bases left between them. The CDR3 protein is CAWTSASTDTQYF. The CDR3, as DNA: TGTGCCTGGACTAGCGCTAGCACAGATACGCAGTATTTT.

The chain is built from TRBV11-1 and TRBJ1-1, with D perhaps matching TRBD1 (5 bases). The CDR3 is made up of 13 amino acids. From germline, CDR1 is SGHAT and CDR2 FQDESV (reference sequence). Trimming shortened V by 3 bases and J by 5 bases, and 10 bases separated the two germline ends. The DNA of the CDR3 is TGTGCCAGCAGCTTCCAGGGTGGGACTGAAGCTTTCTTT. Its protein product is CASSFQGGTEAFF. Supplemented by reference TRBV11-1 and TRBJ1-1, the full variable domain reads EAEVAQSPRYKITEKSQAVAFWCDPISGHATLYWYRQILGQGPELLVQFQDESVVDDSQLPKDRFSAERLKGVDSTLKIQPAELGDSAMYLCASSFQGGTEAFFGQGTRLTVV.

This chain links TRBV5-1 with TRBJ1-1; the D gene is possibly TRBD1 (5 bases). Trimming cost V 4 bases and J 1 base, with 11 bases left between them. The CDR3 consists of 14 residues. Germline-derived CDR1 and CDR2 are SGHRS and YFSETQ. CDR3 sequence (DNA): TGCGCCAGCAGCGTACAGGATCCGAACACTGAAGCTTTCTTT. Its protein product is CASSVQDPNTEAFF. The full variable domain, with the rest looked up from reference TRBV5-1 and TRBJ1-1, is KAGVTQTPRYLIKTRGQQVTLSCSPISGHRSVSWYQQTPGQGLQFLFEYFSETQRNKGNFPGRFSGRQFSNSRSEMNVSTLELGDSALYLCASSVQDPNTEAFFGQGTRLTVV.

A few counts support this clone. The CDR3 loop is CASSLLGAGSGEQYF. DNA for the CDR3: TGTGCCAGCAGTTTATTGGGGGCAGGGTCGGGGGAGCAGTACTTC. The V call is TRBV28, the J call TRBJ2-7, with D perhaps TRBD1 (6 bases). The germline V gene has CDR1 MDHEN and CDR2 SYDVKM. The CDR3 contains 15 residues. Trimming took off 1 base at V and 7 bases at J, with 17 bases between the two ends.

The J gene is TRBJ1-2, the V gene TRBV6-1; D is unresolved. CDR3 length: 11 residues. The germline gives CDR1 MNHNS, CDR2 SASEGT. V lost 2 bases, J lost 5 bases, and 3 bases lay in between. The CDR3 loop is CASSEQYGYTF. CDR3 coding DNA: TGTGCCAGCAGTGAACAGTATGGCTACACCTTC.

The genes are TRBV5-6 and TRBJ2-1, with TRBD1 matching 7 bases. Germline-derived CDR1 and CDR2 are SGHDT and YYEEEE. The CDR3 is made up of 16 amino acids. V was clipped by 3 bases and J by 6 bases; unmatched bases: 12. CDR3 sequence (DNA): TGTGCCAGCAGCTCACCCCGGGACAGAGGGCTCAATGAGCAGTTCTTC. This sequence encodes CASSSPRDRGLNEQFF. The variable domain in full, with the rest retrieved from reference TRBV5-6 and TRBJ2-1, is DAGVTQSPTHLIKTRGQQVTLRCSPKSGHDTVSWYQQALGQGPQFIFQYYEEEERQRGNFPDRFSGHQFPNYSSELNVNALLLGDSALYLCASSSPRDRGLNEQFFGPGTRLTVL.

In nucleotides, the CDR3 is TGCGCCAGCAGCCAGAAACAGGGCTACGAGCAGTACTTC. This translates into CASSQKQGYEQYF. The chain recombines TRBV5-1 with TRBJ2-7, with D possibly being TRBD1 (6 bases). V lost 4 bases and J lost 3, with 11 bases in between. This CDR3 region has 13 residues. Germline V CDR1 and CDR2: SGHRS, YFSETQ.

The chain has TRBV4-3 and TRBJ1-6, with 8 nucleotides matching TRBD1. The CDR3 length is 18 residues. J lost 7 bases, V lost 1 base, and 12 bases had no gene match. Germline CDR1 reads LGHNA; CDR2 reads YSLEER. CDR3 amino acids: CASSQGPTSWTGNSPLHF. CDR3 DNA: TGCGCCAGCAGCCAAGGACCCACGAGCTGGACAGGGAATTCACCCCTCCACTTT.

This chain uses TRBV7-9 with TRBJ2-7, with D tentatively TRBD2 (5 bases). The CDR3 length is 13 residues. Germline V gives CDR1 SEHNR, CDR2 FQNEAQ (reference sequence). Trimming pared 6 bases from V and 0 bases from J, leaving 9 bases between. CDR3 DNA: TGTGCCAGCAGGCCGGGGAACTCCTACGAGCAGTACTTC. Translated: CASRPGNSYEQYF.

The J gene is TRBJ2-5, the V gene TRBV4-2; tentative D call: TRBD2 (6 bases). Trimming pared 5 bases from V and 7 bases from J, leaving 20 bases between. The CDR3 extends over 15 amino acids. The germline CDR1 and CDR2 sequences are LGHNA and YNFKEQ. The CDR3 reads CASSLDAGSRGTQYF. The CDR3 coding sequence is TGTGCCAGCAGCTTAGACGCGGGGTCCAGAGGGACCCAGTACTTC.

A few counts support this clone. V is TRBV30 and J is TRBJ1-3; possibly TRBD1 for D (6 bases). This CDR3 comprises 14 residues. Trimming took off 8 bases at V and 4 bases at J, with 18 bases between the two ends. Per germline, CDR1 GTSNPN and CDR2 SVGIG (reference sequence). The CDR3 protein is CAGKGGALGNTIYF. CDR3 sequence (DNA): TGTGCCGGAAAAGGGGGGGCGTTGGGAAACACCATATATTTT.

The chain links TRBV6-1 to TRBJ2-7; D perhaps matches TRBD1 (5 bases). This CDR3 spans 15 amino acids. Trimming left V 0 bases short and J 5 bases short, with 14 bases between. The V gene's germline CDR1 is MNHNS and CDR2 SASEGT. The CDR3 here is CASSEASGYHHEQYF. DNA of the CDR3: TGTGCCAGCAGTGAAGCGTCAGGGTATCACCACGAGCAGTACTTC.

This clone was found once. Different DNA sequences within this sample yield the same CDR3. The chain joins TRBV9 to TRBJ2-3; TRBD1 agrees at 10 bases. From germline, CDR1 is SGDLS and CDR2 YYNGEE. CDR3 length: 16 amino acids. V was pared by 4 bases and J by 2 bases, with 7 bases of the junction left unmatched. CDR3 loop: CASSKWTGGFTDTQYF. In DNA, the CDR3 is TGTGCCAGCAGCAAGTGGACAGGGGGATTCACAGATACGCAGTATTTT.

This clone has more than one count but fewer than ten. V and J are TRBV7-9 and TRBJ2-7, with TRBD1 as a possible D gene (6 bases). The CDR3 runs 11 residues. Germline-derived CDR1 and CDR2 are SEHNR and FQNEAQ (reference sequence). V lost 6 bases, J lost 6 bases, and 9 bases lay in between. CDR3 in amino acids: CASRGAGEQYF. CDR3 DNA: TGTGCCAGCAGGGGGGCGGGCGAGCAGTACTTC.

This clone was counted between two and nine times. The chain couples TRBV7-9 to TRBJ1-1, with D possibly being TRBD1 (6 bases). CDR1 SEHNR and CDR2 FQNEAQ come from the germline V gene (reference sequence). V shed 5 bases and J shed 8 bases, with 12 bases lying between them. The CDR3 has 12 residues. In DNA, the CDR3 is TGTGCCAGCAGCGCTACCGGGACAGAAGCTTTCTTT. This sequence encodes CASSATGTEAFF.